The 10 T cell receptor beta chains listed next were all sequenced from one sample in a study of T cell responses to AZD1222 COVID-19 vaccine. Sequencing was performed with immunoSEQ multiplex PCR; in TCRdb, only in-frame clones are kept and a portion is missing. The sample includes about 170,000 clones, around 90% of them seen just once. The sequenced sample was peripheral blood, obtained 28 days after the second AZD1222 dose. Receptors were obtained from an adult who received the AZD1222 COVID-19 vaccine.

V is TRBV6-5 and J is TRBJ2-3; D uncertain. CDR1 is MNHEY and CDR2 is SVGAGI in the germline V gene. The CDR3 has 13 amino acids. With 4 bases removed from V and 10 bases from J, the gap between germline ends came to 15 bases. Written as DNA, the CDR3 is TGTGCCAGCAGTTCGAACATGGGGTCAGCGCAGTATTTT. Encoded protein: CASSSNMGSAQYF.

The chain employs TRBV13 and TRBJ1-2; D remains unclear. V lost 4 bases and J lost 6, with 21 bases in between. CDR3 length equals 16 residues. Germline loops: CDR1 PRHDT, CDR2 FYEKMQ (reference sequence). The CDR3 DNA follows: TGTGCCAGCAGCTATCGAGCCCCCGGGTGGGGTGATGGCTACACCTTC. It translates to CASSYRAPGWGDGYTF.

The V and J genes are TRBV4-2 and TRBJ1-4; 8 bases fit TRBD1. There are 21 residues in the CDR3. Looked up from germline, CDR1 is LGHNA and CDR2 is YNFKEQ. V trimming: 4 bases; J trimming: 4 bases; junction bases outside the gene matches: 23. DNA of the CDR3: TGTGCCAGCAGCCCGTTCATAATAACTCTGCACAGGGGGTTTGATAATGAAAAACTGTTTTTT. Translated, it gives CASSPFIITLHRGFDNEKLFF.

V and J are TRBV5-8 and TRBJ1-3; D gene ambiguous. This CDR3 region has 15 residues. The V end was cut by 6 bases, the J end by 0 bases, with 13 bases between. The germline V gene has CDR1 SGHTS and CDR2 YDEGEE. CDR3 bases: TGTGCCAGCACCTATGACGGAGACTCTGGAAACACCATATATTTT. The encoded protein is CASTYDGDSGNTIYF.

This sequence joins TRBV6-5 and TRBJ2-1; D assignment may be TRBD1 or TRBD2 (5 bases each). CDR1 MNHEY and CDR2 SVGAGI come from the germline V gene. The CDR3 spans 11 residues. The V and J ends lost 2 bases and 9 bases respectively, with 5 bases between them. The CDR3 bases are TGTGCCAGCAGTTACGGGGGTGAGCAGTTCTTC. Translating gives CASSYGGEQFF.

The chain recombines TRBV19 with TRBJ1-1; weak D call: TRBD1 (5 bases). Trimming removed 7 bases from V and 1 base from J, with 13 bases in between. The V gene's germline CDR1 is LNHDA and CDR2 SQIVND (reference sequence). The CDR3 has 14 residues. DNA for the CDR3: TGTGCCAGTACCCCGGGACTTCAGAACACTGAAGCTTTCTTT. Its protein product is CASTPGLQNTEAFF. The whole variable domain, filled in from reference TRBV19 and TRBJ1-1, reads DGGITQSPKYLFRKEGQNVTLSCEQNLNHDAMYWYRQDPGQGLRLIYYSQIVNDFQKGDIAEGYSVSREKKESFPLTVTSAQKNPTAFYLCASTPGLQNTEAFFGQGTRLTVV.

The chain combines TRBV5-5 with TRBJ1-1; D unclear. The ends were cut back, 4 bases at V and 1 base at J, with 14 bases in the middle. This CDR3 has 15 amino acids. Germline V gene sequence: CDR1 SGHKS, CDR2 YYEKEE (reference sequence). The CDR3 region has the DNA TGTGCCAGCAGCCGTCGGGGTGATTGGAACACTGAAGCTTTCTTT. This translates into CASSRRGDWNTEAFF. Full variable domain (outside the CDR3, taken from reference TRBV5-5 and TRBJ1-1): DAGVTQSPTHLIKTRGQQVTLRCSPISGHKSVSWYQQVLGQGPQFIFQYYEKEERGRGNFPDRFSARQFPNYSSELNVNALLLGDSALYLCASSRRGDWNTEAFFGQGTRLTVV.

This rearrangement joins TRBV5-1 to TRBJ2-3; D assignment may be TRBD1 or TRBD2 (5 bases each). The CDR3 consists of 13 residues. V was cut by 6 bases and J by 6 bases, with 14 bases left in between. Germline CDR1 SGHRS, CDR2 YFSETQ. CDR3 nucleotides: TGCGCCAGCATTTTTGCCGAGGGGGATACGCAGTATTTT. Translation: CASIFAEGDTQYF.

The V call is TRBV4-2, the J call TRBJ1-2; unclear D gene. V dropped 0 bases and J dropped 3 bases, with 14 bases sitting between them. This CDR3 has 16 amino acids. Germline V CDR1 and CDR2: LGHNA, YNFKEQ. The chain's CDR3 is CASSQEENGPYYGYTF. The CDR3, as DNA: TGTGCCAGCAGCCAAGAGGAGAACGGACCTTACTATGGCTACACCTTC.

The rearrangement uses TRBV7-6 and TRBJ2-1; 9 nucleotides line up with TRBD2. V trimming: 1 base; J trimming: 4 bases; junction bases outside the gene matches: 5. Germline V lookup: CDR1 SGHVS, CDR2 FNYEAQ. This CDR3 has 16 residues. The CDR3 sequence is CASSLGVSGGYNEQFF. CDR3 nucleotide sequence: TGTGCCAGCAGCTTAGGGGTTAGCGGGGGTTACAATGAGCAGTTCTTC. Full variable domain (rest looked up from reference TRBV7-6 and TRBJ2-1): GAGVSQSPRYKVTKRGQDVALRCDPISGHVSLYWYRQALGQGPEFLTYFNYEAQQDKSGLPNDRFSAERPEGSISTLTIQRTEQRDSAMYRCASSLGVSGGYNEQFFGPGTRLTVL.